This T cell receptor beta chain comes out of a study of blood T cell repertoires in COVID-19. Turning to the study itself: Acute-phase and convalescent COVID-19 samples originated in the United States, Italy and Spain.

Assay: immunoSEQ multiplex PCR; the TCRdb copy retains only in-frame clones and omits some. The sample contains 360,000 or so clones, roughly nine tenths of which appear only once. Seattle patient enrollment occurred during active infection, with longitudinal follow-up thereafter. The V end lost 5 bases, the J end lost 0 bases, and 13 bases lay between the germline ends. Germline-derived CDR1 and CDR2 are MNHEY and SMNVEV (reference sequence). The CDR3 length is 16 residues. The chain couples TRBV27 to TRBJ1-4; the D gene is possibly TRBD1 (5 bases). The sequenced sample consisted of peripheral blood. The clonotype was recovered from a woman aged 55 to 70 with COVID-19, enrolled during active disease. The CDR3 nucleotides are TGTGCCAGCAGTCCGAGACAGCGCGCAACTAATGAAAAACTGTTTTTT. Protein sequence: CASSPRQRATNEKLFF.